This TCR beta chain emerged from a study of blood T cells in healthy people across ages. Study context: Template-switching capture recovered about one barcoded beta molecule per two T cells. Study results and limitations: Per million T cells, TCR beta diversity dropped roughly linearly as age increased. Both naive CD4+ cell counts and diversity were greater in long-lived donors than in aged donors.

With a J-beta primer mix and a sample-barcoded 5' primer, a second PCR ran roughly 7 to 11 cycles. One entry per CDR3 protein, called by TCRdb with MiXCR from the 5' RACE reads. The data show hundreds of thousands of distinct CDR3 sequences, around 62% seen once. Turning to this clonotype: The antigen remains undetermined.

Trimming removed 6 bases from V and 0 bases from J, with 15 bases in between. The CDR3 totals 16 residues. Germline values: CDR1 MDHEN, CDR2 SYDVKM. The chain uses TRBV28 and TRBJ2-1; the D call may be TRBD1 or TRBD2 (5 bases each). Specimen: blood. This receptor was obtained from a man younger than 45 in good health. CDR3 nucleotides: TGTGCCAGCAGCTCCGGGACGTTGAGCTCCTACAATGAGCAGTTCTTC. It encodes CASSSGTLSSYNEQFF.